A single TCR beta chain is shown here with its context. The clone's antigen remains unknown. No much larger clone exists at a distance of one base, and base qualities are not known. TCR-beta CDR3 regions were amplified from genomic DNA by a two-step multiplex PCR, with the second step adding Illumina-compatible adaptors. TCR-beta immunosequencing was carried out on an Illumina platform through the commercial immunoSEQ service. On the study's bioinformatics: Repertoires were summarised as Top 10 Clones, the percentage of T-cell templates from the ten most frequent sequences, and productive clonality. Productive clonality ranged from 0 to 1, with 1 indicating a monoclonal population. Using log10 scatter plots, tumour-associated clones were identified as sequences that made up at least 0.1% of tumour T-cell templates yet were absent from the matched non-adjacent lung. Two-group comparisons used Student's t-tests, stages used ANOVA, and relationships used linear regression, analysed in GraphPad Prism7 and R. Sourced from immuneACCESS, this table was stored by TCRdb with only in-frame sequences that have V and J called. A share of the clones is absent; for the studies checked, an unresolved V gene accounts for under half, and the remainder has no known explanation. The V and J calls and clone size were taken over from that table, and D and trimming were inferred from the DNA. For this sample there are 7,500 to 9,500 clones; around three quarters appear just once. The ten largest clones capture roughly 13% of the sample.

Normal lung samples came from the same patient and were non-adjacent lung tissue collected as far from the tumour as possible, with a minimum distance of 3 cm. Frozen aliquots of unsorted single-cell suspensions were used for genomic DNA extraction with the QIAamp DNA kit. Tissues arrived within 2 hours after resection and were immediately processed into single-cell suspensions. Tissue was broken up mechanically, digested enzymatically with DNase I, collagenase I and hyaluronidase for roughly 30 minutes at 37 degrees C, and then filtered and RBC-lysed. This record belongs to a study of immune cell composition in non-small cell lung cancer (dated by TCRdb to the late 2010s). With respect to the entire study: Histologic subtype was assigned using H&E plus p63, CK5, Napsin A and TTF-1 immunohistochemistry, mainly lung adenocarcinoma or squamous cell carcinoma. For supplementary cohort #1, made up of roughly 10 lung adenocarcinoma cases, paired tumour/lung TCR-beta sequencing was done and TIL populations were generated so that tumour reactivity could be assessed. A few tumour specimens with TCR-beta data were rare histological subtypes and were excluded from the subtype comparisons. Adaptive Biotechnologies TCR-beta sequencing was carried out on 32 to 40 paired NSCLC tumour and non-adjacent lung specimens, as well as on fewer than 30 tumour-only specimens.

Overall results and qualifications from the work: Smoking pack-years did not significantly correlate with tumour TCR-beta clonality. The reactivity cohort included only around ten cases, and whether tumour-reactive clones share sequences with the dominant in vivo tumour-associated clones was not shown. In 10 adenocarcinoma cases, maximal tumour-associated clone frequency correlated strongly with TIL tumour reactivity, whereas overall clonality did not. Tumour-associated clones >0.5% were found in nearly half of NSCLC cases, namely in around 31% of adenocarcinomas versus around 76% of squamous carcinomas.

The CDR3, cysteine through phenylalanine, is 12 amino acids long. This entry keeps only the CDR3 DNA: 36 bases, framed from base 1. In the germline V gene, CDR1 corresponds to SGHTS and CDR2 to YDEGEE. Relative to germline, V is 5 bases shorter and J is 4 bases shorter, with 9 bases between their ends. Sequenced input: non-adjacent lung tissue. This sequence uses TRBV5-8 and TRBJ1-2, with no confident D gene call. The TCR comes from a human donor with non-small cell lung cancer. The DNA sequence is given as TGTGCCAGCAGTCCCGACATCTATGGCTACACCTTC. Translated, this is CASSPDIYGYTF.